Below are 23 T cell receptor beta chains sequenced from a single sample in a study of blood T cell repertoires in COVID-19. This table comes from immunoSEQ multiplex PCR, and its TCRdb copy is limited to in-frame clones, with some not included. The table includes about 130,000 clones, roughly 80% detected once. Sequencing used peripheral blood. The source is a woman aged 25-40 years who had recovered from COVID-19.

The J gene is TRBJ2-7, the V gene TRBV27; D not certain. V was clipped by 5 bases and J by 4 bases, with 15 bases between them. This CDR3 is built from 14 residues. In germline, CDR1 is MNHEY, CDR2 SMNVEV (reference sequence). CDR3 bases: TGTGCCAGCAGTCCAGGATTATTAACGTACGAGCAGTACTTC. Encoded protein: CASSPGLLTYEQYF.

This chain uses TRBV9 with TRBJ1-2; D ambiguous. V was trimmed by 4 bases and J by 0 bases, leaving 16 bases between them. The germline V gene has CDR1 SGDLS and CDR2 YYNGEE. The CDR3 extends over 16 amino acids. The CDR3 loop reads CASSSQGGGANYGYTF. CDR3 in DNA: TGTGCCAGCAGCTCCCAAGGAGGCGGAGCTAACTATGGCTACACCTTC.

The genes are TRBV9 and TRBJ2-2; D is perhaps TRBD2 (6 bases). Trimming removed 0 bases from V and 3 bases from J, with 12 bases in between. The CDR3 covers 16 residues. CDR1 and CDR2 from the germline V gene are SGDLS and YYNGEE. The CDR3 sequence: CASSVGGSGYTGELFF. The DNA of the CDR3 is TGTGCCAGCAGCGTAGGAGGTAGCGGTTACACCGGGGAGCTGTTTTTT.

The CDR3 loop is CASSSQTGGNQPQHF. The CDR3 nucleotides are TGTGCCAGCAGCTCGCAGACAGGGGGAAATCAGCCCCAGCATTTT. The rearrangement links TRBV7-6 to TRBJ1-5; TRBD1 aligns across 9 bases. CDR1 SGHVS and CDR2 FNYEAQ come from the germline V gene. This CDR3 has 15 amino acids. The V and J ends lost 4 bases and 4 bases, in that order; junction bases with no gene match: 5.

This rearrangement joins TRBV2 to TRBJ2-1; TRBD1 matches 9 bases. V shed 6 bases, J shed 3 bases, and the junction held 6 bases outside the gene matches. Per the germline V gene, CDR1 is SNHLY and CDR2 is FYNNEI. The CDR3 length is 15 residues. CDR3 coding DNA: TGTGCCAGCAGGGCCGGGACAGGGTTCTACAATGAGCAGTTCTTC. Its translation is CASRAGTGFYNEQFF.

The V gene is TRBV7-2, the J gene TRBJ1-1, with 9 nucleotides matching TRBD1. The V gene end was trimmed by 4 bases and the J gene end by 5 bases; junction bases not matched to a gene: 8. Germline V CDR1 and CDR2: SGHTA, FQGNSA. The CDR3 has 15 residues. This CDR3 reads CASSYYRGQGTEAFF. The DNA of the CDR3 is TGTGCCAGCAGCTACTACAGGGGGCAGGGGACTGAAGCTTTCTTT.

The V call is TRBV2, the J call TRBJ1-1; a possible D gene is TRBD1 (6 bases). Germline loops: CDR1 SNHLY, CDR2 FYNNEI. CDR3 length: 18 amino acids. Trimming took off 6 bases at V and 2 bases at J, with 25 bases between the two ends. The CDR3 nucleotides read TGTGCCAGCAGGGGGGAACCGGGACACTCGAGGCTTAACACTGAAGCTTTCTTT. Protein: CASRGEPGHSRLNTEAFF.

The chain joins TRBV2 to TRBJ1-5; TRBD1 is a possible D gene (6 bases). The V end was cut by 6 bases, the J end by 3 bases, with 15 bases between. Germline CDR1 is SNHLY and CDR2 is FYNNEI. The CDR3 consists of 15 residues. DNA of the CDR3: TGTGCCAGCAGGATAGGGGGTCGGAACAATCAGCCCCAGCATTTT. It specifies CASRIGGRNNQPQHF. The variable domain in full, with the rest retrieved from reference TRBV2 and TRBJ1-5, is EPEVTQTPSHQVTQMGQEVILRCVPISNHLYFYWYRQILGQKVEFLVSFYNNEISEKSEIFDDQFSVERPDGSNFTLKIRSTKLEDSAMYFCASRIGGRNNQPQHFGDGTRLSIL.

The V call is TRBV14, the J call TRBJ2-2, with D possibly being TRBD2 (5 bases). Germline values: CDR1 SGHDN, CDR2 FVKESK. This CDR3 region has 14 residues. Between the trimmed V and J ends, which lost 8 bases and 0 bases, there was a span of 10 bases. CDR3 DNA sequence: TGTGCCAGCGCAAGAGGGACGAACACCGGGGAGCTGTTTTTT. Translating gives CASARGTNTGELFF.

This clone was picked up a small number of times. The chain couples TRBV5-1 to TRBJ1-2, with a weak D call TRBD1 (5 bases). CDR1 SGHRS and CDR2 YFSETQ come from the germline V gene. V dropped 1 base and J dropped 4 bases, with 17 bases sitting between them. The length of the CDR3 is 16 residues. The CDR3 loop is CASSLRAGQASYGYTF. The CDR3 nucleotides read TGCGCCAGCAGCTTGAGGGCAGGGCAGGCATCCTATGGCTACACCTTC.

This clone was seen a single time. The DNA of the CDR3 is TGTGCCAGCGCAGGGTCTTATAGCAATCAGCCCCAGCATTTT. It yields the protein CASAGSYSNQPQHF. The chain combines TRBV2 with TRBJ1-5; D possibly corresponds to TRBD1 (5 bases). Trimming cost V 8 bases and J 0 bases, with 11 bases left between them. CDR3 length: 14 residues. The germline V gene encodes CDR1 SNHLY and CDR2 FYNNEI.

The chain joins TRBV7-2 to TRBJ2-7, with TRBD2 identical over 8 bases. With 2 bases clipped from V and 3 bases from J, the junction kept 15 bases outside the gene matches. Germline V gives CDR1 SGHTA, CDR2 FQGNSA. This CDR3 spans 18 amino acids. In DNA form, the CDR3 reads TGTGCCAGCAGCTTAAACTCACCGAGCGGGGGATCCCTCTACGAGCAGTACTTC. It specifies CASSLNSPSGGSLYEQYF.

V is TRBV19 and J is TRBJ1-1, with 9 bases fitting TRBD1. Trimming at V came to 5 bases and at J to 5 bases, leaving 9 bases not matched to a gene. Germline V gives CDR1 LNHDA, CDR2 SQIVND (reference sequence). The CDR3 is 15 residues long. The DNA for the CDR3 is TGTGCCAGTAGTCTTACCGGGACAGGGTTGACTGAAGCTTTCTTT. Translation: CASSLTGTGLTEAFF.

The rearrangement joins TRBV4-1 to TRBJ2-1; weak D call: TRBD2 (6 bases). Germline lookup yields CDR1 MGHRA and CDR2 YSYEKL. The V and J ends lost 0 bases and 6 bases respectively, with 15 bases between them. There are 16 residues in the CDR3. CDR3 amino acids: CASSQDIRQGGNEQFF. The CDR3 DNA reads TGCGCCAGCAGCCAAGATATTCGCCAGGGAGGCAATGAGCAGTTCTTC.

The J gene is TRBJ2-3, the V gene TRBV7-8; 12 nucleotides agree with TRBD2. The V gene end was trimmed by 5 bases and the J gene end by 4 bases; junction bases not matched to a gene: 7. The CDR3 totals 16 residues. Germline V gives CDR1 SGHVS, CDR2 FQNEAQ. The CDR3 protein is CASSRSSGGAADTQYF. CDR3 bases: TGTGCCAGCAGCCGATCTAGCGGGGGGGCGGCAGATACGCAGTATTTT.

The chain uses TRBV10-2 and TRBJ2-1; possibly TRBD2 for D (5 bases). The V end was cut by 2 bases, the J end by 0 bases, with 11 bases between. The length of the CDR3 is 16 residues. Looked up from germline, CDR1 is WSHSY and CDR2 is SAAADI. CDR3: CASSEILADSYNEQFF. The CDR3 DNA reads as TGCGCCAGCAGTGAGATCCTAGCCGACTCCTACAATGAGCAGTTCTTC.

The chain recombines TRBV11-2 with TRBJ2-1; tentatively, D is TRBD2 (7 bases). V was clipped by 1 base and J by 2 bases, with 9 bases between them. Germline V lookup: CDR1 SGHAT, CDR2 FQNNGV. This CDR3 is 15 amino acids long. The CDR3 is CASSLAGGTYNEQFF. CDR3 sequence (DNA): TGTGCCAGCAGCTTAGCGGGGGGCACCTACAATGAGCAGTTCTTC.

The chain combines TRBV18 with TRBJ1-2, with D uncertain. The CDR3 loop spans 14 amino acids. The V and J ends lost 5 bases and 4 bases respectively, with 14 bases between them. In germline, CDR1 is KGHSH, CDR2 LQKENI. The CDR3 nucleotides are TGTGCCAGCTCAGCAATTTTGGGAGTCTATGGCTACACCTTC. This encodes CASSAILGVYGYTF.

V usage is TRBV27 and J usage is TRBJ1-4, with D maybe TRBD1 (6 bases). Trimming removed 5 bases at V and 8 bases at J, with 18 bases between. The CDR3 consists of 15 residues. The V gene's germline CDR1 is MNHEY and CDR2 SMNVEV (reference sequence). CDR3 protein: CASSPLAGAGEKLFF. The CDR3 nucleotides are TGTGCCAGCAGTCCTCTCGCAGGGGCGGGCGAAAAACTGTTTTTT.

The genes are TRBV9 and TRBJ1-1, with D unresolved. CDR1 SGDLS and CDR2 YYNGEE come from the germline V gene. Trimming removed 3 bases at V and 4 bases at J, with 13 bases between. The CDR3 totals 14 residues. DNA for the CDR3: TGTGCCAGCAGCGCCCTCGGGTCGGGCACTGAAGCTTTCTTT. It codes for CASSALGSGTEAFF. Drawing the rest from reference TRBV9 and TRBJ1-1, the complete variable domain is DSGVTQTPKHLITATGQRVTLRCSPRSGDLSVYWYQQSLDQGLQFLIQYYNGEERAKGNILERFSAQQFPDLHSELNLSSLELGDSALYFCASSALGSGTEAFFGQGTRLTVV.

The chain joins TRBV9 to TRBJ2-7; D perhaps matches TRBD2 (6 bases). Germline values: CDR1 SGDLS, CDR2 YYNGEE. Trimming removed 6 bases from V and 2 bases from J, with 15 bases in between. This CDR3 contains 14 residues. The CDR3 DNA follows: TGTGCCAGCAAAAGTGGCGGGGATACCTACGAGCAGTACTTC. Amino acids: CASKSGGDTYEQYF. Complete variable domain (other parts from reference TRBV9 and TRBJ2-7): DSGVTQTPKHLITATGQRVTLRCSPRSGDLSVYWYQQSLDQGLQFLIQYYNGEERAKGNILERFSAQQFPDLHSELNLSSLELGDSALYFCASKSGGDTYEQYFGPGTRLTVT.

The table lists this clone with a count of one. The CDR3 nucleotides are TGTGCCAGCAGCCCTTGGGCAAATCAAGCCAAAAACATTCAGTACTTC. It specifies CASSPWANQAKNIQYF. The chain is built from TRBV2 and TRBJ2-4; no firm D call. Germline CDR1 is SNHLY and CDR2 is FYNNEI. This CDR3 is 16 amino acids long. V gave up 6 bases and J gave up 0 bases, with 15 bases separating them.

The chain recombines TRBV5-4 with TRBJ1-2; 7 bases match TRBD1. The CDR3 covers 16 residues. V trimming: 2 bases; J trimming: 6 bases; junction bases outside the gene matches: 13. Per germline, CDR1 SGHNT and CDR2 YYREEE (reference sequence). The CDR3 sequence is CASSFSIGQAGDGYTF. DNA for the CDR3: TGTGCCAGCAGCTTCAGTATCGGACAGGCCGGAGATGGCTACACCTTC.